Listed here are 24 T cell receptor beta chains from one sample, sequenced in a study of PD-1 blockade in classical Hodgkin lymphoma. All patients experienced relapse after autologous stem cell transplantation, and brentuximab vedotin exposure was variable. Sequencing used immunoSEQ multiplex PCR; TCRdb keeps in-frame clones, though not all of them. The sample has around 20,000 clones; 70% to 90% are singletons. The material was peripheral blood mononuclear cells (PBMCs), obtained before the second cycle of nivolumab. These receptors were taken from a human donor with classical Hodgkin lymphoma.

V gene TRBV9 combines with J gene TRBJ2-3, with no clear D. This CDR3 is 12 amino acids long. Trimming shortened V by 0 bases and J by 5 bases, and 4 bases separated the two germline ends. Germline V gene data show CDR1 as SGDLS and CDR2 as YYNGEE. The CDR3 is CASSVAVDTQYF. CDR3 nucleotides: TGTGCCAGCAGCGTAGCGGTAGATACGCAGTATTTT. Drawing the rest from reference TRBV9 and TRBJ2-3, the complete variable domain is DSGVTQTPKHLITATGQRVTLRCSPRSGDLSVYWYQQSLDQGLQFLIQYYNGEERAKGNILERFSAQQFPDLHSELNLSSLELGDSALYFCASSVAVDTQYFGPGTRLTVL.

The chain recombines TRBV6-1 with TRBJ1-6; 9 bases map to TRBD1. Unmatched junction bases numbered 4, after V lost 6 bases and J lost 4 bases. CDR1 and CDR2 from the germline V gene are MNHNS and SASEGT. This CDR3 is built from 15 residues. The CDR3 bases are TGTGCCAGCAGACCGGACAGGGGTTATAATTCACCCCTCCACTTT. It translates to CASRPDRGYNSPLHF.

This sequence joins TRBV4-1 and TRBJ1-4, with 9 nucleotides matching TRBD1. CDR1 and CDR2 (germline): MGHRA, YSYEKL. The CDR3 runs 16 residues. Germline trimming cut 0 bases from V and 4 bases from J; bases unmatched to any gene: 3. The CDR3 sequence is CASSQDVGQGNEKLFF. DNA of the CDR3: TGCGCCAGCAGCCAAGATGTGGGACAGGGTAATGAAAAACTGTTTTTT.

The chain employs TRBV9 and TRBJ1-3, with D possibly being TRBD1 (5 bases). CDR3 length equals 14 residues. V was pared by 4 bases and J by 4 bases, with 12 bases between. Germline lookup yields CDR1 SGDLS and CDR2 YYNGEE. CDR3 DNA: TGTGCCAGCAGCCCTCGGGACCGAGGAAACACCATATATTTT. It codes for CASSPRDRGNTIYF.

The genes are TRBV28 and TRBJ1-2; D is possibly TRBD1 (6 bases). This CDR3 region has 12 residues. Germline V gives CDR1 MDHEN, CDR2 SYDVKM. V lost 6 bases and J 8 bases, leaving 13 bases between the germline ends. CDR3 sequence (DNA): TGTGCCAGCAGCAACAGGGTGGACGGCTACACCTTC. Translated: CASSNRVDGYTF.

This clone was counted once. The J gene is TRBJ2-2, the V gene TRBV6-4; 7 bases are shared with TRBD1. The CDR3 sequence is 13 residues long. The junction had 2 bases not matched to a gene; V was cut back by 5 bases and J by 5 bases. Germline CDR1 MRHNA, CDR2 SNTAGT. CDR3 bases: TGTGCCAGCAGTCGGGACAGAACCGGGGAGCTGTTTTTT. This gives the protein CASSRDRTGELFF.

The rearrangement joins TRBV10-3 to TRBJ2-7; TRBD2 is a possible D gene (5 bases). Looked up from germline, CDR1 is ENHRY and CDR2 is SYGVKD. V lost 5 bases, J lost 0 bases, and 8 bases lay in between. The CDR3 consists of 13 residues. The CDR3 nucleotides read TGTGCCATCAGTTTAGGGAGCTCCTACGAGCAGTACTTC. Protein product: CAISLGSSYEQYF.

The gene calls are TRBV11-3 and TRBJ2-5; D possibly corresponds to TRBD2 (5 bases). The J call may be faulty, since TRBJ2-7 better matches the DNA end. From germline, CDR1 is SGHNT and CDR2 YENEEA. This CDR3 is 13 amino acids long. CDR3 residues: CARVRERSYEQYF. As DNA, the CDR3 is TGTGCCAGGGTAAGAGAGCGGTCCTACGAGCAGTACTTC.

The CDR3 DNA is TGTGCCAGCAGTTTATTTTCTTCTAGCGGGGCCGGCCAAGAGACCCAGTACTTC. Protein product: CASSLFSSSGAGQETQYF. V is TRBV28 and J is TRBJ2-5; 9 positions agree with TRBD2. The CDR3 is 18 residues long. The V and J ends lost 1 base and 1 base, in that order; junction bases with no gene match: 10. Germline CDR1 and CDR2: MDHEN and SYDVKM.

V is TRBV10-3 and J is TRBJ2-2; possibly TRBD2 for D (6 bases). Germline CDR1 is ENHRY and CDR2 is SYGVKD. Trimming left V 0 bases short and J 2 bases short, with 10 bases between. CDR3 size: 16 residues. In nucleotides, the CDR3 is TGTGCCATCAGTGAGTCGGGCGGGGCAAACACCGGGGAGCTGTTTTTT. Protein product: CAISESGGANTGELFF.

Here the CDR3 DNA reads TGTGCCAGCAGTCCCGGACGGGGCAGGGGCACAGATACGCAGTATTTT. It specifies CASSPGRGRGTDTQYF. The chain joins TRBV27 to TRBJ2-3, with D perhaps given as TRBD1 or TRBD2 (5 bases each). Trimming stripped 5 bases from V and 1 base from J, with 16 bases between. There are 16 residues in the CDR3. CDR1 is MNHEY and CDR2 is SMNVEV in the germline V gene (reference sequence).

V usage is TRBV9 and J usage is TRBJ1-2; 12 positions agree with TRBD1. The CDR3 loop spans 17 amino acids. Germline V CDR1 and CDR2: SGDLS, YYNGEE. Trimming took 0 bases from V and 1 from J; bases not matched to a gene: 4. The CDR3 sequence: CASSVGDRGHGNYGYTF. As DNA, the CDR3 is TGTGCCAGCAGCGTAGGGGACAGGGGGCACGGTAACTATGGCTACACCTTC.

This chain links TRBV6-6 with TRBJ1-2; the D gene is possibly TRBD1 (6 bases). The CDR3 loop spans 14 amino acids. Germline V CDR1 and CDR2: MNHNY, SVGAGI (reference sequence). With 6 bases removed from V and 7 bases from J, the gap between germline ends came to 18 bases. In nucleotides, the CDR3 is TGTGCCAGCAGAAGAATTGCAGGGGATGGTGGCTACACCTTC. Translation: CASRRIAGDGGYTF.

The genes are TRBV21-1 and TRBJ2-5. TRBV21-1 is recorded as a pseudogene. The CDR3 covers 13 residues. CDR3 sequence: CASSDRSGGTQYF. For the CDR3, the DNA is TGTGCCAGCTCAGACCGGTCTGGGGGGACCCAGTACTTC.

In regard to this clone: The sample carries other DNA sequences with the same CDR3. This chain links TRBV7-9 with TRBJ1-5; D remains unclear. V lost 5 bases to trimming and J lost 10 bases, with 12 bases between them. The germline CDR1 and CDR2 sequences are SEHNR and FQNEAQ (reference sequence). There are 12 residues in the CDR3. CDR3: CASSQQGQPQHF. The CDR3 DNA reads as TGTGCCAGCAGCCAACAAGGGCAACCCCAGCATTTT.

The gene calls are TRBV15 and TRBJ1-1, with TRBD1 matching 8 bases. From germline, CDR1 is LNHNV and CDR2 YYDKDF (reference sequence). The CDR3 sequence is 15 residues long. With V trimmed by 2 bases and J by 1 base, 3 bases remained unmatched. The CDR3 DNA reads TGTGCCACCAGCAGAAGACAGGGGAAGAACACTGAAGCTTTCTTT. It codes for CATSRRQGKNTEAFF.

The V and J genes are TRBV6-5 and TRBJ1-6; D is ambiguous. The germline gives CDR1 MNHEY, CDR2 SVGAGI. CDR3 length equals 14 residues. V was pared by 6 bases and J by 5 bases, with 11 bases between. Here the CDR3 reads CASRGHTNNSPLHF. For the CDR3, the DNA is TGTGCCAGCAGAGGGCATACTAATAATTCACCCCTCCACTTT.

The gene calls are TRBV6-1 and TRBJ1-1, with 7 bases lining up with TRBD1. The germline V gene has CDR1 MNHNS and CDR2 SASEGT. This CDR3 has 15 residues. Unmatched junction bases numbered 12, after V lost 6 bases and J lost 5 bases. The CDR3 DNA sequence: TGTGCCAGCAGGATCGATCTTTCAGGGGGGACTGAAGCTTTCTTT. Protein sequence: CASRIDLSGGTEAFF.

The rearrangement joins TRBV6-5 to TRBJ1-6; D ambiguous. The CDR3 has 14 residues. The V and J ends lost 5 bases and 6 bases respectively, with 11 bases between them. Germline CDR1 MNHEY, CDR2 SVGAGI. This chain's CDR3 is CASSRPGVNSPLHF. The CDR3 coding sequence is TGTGCCAGCAGTAGGCCCGGGGTTAATTCACCCCTCCACTTT.

CDR3 region: CASSLVGVAQYF. The CDR3 bases are TGTGCCAGCAGCTTGGTTGGCGTAGCGCAGTATTTT. This chain joins TRBV5-4 and TRBJ2-3; D uncertain. V lost 0 bases to trimming and J lost 10 bases, with 9 bases between them. The germline V gene encodes CDR1 SGHNT and CDR2 YYREEE (reference sequence). The CDR3 covers 12 residues.

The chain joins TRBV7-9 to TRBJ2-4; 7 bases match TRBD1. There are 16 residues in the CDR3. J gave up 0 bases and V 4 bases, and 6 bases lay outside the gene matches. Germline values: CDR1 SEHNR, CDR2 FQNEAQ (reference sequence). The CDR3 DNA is TGTGCCAGCAGCTCGACAGGGCCTGTAGCCAAAAACATTCAGTACTTC. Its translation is CASSSTGPVAKNIQYF.

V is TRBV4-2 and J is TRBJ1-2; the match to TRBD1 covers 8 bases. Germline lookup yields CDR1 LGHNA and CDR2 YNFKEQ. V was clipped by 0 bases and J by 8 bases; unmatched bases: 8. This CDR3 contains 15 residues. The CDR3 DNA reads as TGTGCCAGCAGCCAAGATTCAAGACAGGGGCGAGGCTACACCTTC. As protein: CASSQDSRQGRGYTF.

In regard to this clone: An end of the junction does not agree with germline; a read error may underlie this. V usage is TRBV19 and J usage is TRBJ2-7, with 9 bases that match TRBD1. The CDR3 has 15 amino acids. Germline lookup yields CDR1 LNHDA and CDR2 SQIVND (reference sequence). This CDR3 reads CTSSDPRTGVYEQYF. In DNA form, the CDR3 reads TGTACCAGTAGTGACCCGAGGACAGGGGTCTACGAGCAGTACTTC.

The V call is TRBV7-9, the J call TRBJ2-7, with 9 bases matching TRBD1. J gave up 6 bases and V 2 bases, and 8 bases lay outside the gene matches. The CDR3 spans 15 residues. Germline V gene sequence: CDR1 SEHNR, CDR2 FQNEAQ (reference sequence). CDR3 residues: CASSLSGTGWTEQYF. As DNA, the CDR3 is TGTGCCAGCAGCTTATCTGGGACAGGGTGGACCGAGCAGTACTTC.